This T cell receptor (beta chain) was recorded in a study of identical twins listed by TCRdb under 2016. For context, the study as a whole: To test whether fetal clonotypes persist, the study used deep sequencing on TCR alpha and beta repertoires from monozygotic twins, unrelated adults of various ages, and cord blood. To rule out contamination, the twin experiments were replicated at different times with different library preparation protocols. Study-level results and caveats: Compared with coincidental sharing between unrelated individuals, out-of-frame TCR alpha sequences shared between twins had an excess of sequences with low generation probability. A weaker excess of twin sharing was found in beta out-of-frame sequences because the signal-to-noise ratio was lowered by fewer shared sequences. Zero-insertion analyses could be partly confounded by invariant T cells such as MAIT and iNKT, though diverse VJ usage argued against such confounding for most clonotypes. Abundant cord blood beta clonotypes carried fewer insertions; young adult naive repertoires showed a weaker similar trend, while memory repertoires showed none. Out-of-frame TCR alpha sharing in monozygotic twins was systematically underestimated by recombination models, whereas sharing between unrelated individuals was in agreement with the recombination models. Because the same donors could not be followed over many years, the conclusions depended on cross-sectional statistical analysis.

Libraries came from 5' RACE. The run used an Illumina HiSeq 2000. Template switching introduced a universal primer binding site; the final cDNA contained a unique molecular identifier, enabling accurate counting of TCR cDNA molecules. First-strand cDNA for TCR alpha and beta chains was synthesized from specific primers in the conserved constant-segment region. To control for contamination, each cDNA library was double barcoded with a SMART-Mk sample barcode plus Illumina barcodes. TruSeq adapter sequences and Illumina sample barcodes were added in two successive PCR steps. The TCR alpha and beta cDNA libraries were sequenced on the Illumina HiSeq platform using custom primers. The study's own analysis went as follows. MiGEC was used to process raw reads and extract unique molecular identifiers, and MiXCR was used to find CDR3 positions. Recombination models were inferred per individual with the repgenHMM and IGoR tools using an EM algorithm. Shared clonotype analysis was performed with the tcR package in R, normalizing sharing by the product of cloneset sizes. Out-of-frame nonproductive sequences were analyzed to study raw recombination free of thymic and clonal selection effects. TCRdb reanalyzed the raw reads on its own, using fastp at Q25 for trimming and MiXCR for clone calling, and kept in-frame beta chains. Rows matching on CDR3 protein sequence are summarized as one entry with the most common DNA and genes. The V and J calls come from TCRdb's annotation, not from the publication. This sample comprises 600,000 to 800,000 distinct CDR3 sequences, over 20% of them detected only once. The ten largest make up 4.3% of the sample.

Every donor in the study was a healthy Caucasian. The twin cohort consisted of three pairs of female monozygotic twins, all aged roughly 18 to 30 years. RNA for TCR libraries was isolated from peripheral blood mononuclear cells. Points on this clonotype: The antigen it recognizes is unknown. Qualities for individual bases were not recorded, and no much larger clone is one base off.

Including the terminal cysteine and phenylalanine, the CDR3 comprises 12 residues. The DNA shown is the 36-base CDR3, in frame from base 1. Trimming at the junction amounts to 6 bases on V and 10 bases on J, and the germline ends lie 10 bases apart. CDR1 and CDR2 are read off the germline V gene as MNHEY and SVGAGI. These data are also associated with another study on T cells expressing NK-cell markers. According to the second study: Fewer than ten donors provided sorted CD3+CD56+NKG2C+, CD3+CD56+NKG2C- and CD3+CD56-NKG2C+ T-cell subsets, whose TCR beta-chain repertoires were profiled. Of the eight sequenced donors, seven were found to be HCMV-seropositive and one was found to be HCMV-seronegative. In several experiments an anti-gammadeltaTCR antibody was added to restrict sorting to alphabetaTCR-expressing T cells. In six donors, the dominant CD3+CD56+NKG2C+ clonotypes were found to rank among the top 10 CD8+ clonotypes and to make up about 1.0-7.5% of CD8+ T cells. Those dominant clonotypes were again the most abundant among CD3+CD56-NKG2C+ cells in a handful of donors, at about 28.3-60.1%. Whether the expanded NKG2C-expressing T cell clones were specific for HCMV antigens was left unclear. The eight sequenced donors were randomly selected healthy volunteers, three men and five women. HCMV serostatus was determined by detecting HCMV-specific IgG in serum with a commercial ELISA kit. For six donors, unsorted PBMC were also used to sequence bulk peripheral blood T-cell repertoires. Reads were demultiplexed and grouped by UMI with MIGEC, and clonotypes were assembled and quantified with MiTCR. To remove erroneous sequences, TCR cDNA sequences were retained only when supported by two or more reads. The tcR package was used for downstream repertoire analysis, and clonotypes were matched across fractions by CDR3 nucleotide sequence plus V segment. VDJmatch was used to annotate antigen specificity against VDJdb, with one amino acid substitution in CDR3 permitted.

Recombination connected TRBV6-5 to TRBJ1-6; the D gene cannot be named for sure. This receptor was identified in a woman aged 18-29 years in good health. Sequenced: PBMCs. The nucleotide sequence is TGTGCCAGCAGGAAGGCAGACTCACCCCTCCACTTT. Its protein is CASRKADSPLHF.